Listed here are 31 T cell receptor beta chains from one sample, sequenced in a study of control samples from healthy donors and cancer patients. The assay was immunoSEQ multiplex PCR, and TCRdb's table has in-frame clones only and misses some. The sample lists tens of thousands of clones; 89% were seen once. The sequencing sample was made of blood. Receptors were obtained from a man in his fifties or sixties in good health.

This rearrangement joins TRBV5-5 to TRBJ1-3; D is unclear. From germline, CDR1 is SGHKS and CDR2 YYEKEE (reference sequence). V lost 2 bases, J lost 0 bases, and 9 bases lay in between. The CDR3 is 15 amino acids. This chain's CDR3 is CASSLGPRSGNTIYF. Here the CDR3 DNA reads TGTGCCAGCAGCTTAGGGCCCCGCTCTGGAAACACCATATATTTT.

The chain combines TRBV5-5 with TRBJ1-1; TRBD1 matches at 8 bases. The CDR3 has 13 residues. In germline, CDR1 is SGHKS, CDR2 YYEKEE (reference sequence). V lost 7 bases, J lost 0 bases, and 2 bases stayed unmatched. The CDR3 DNA sequence: TGTGCCAGCGACAGGGGCATGAACACTGAAGCTTTCTTT. Amino acid sequence: CASDRGMNTEAFF.

The chain employs TRBV3-1 (or the pseudogene TRBV3-2) and TRBJ1-5; no clear D gene. Trimming removed 2 bases from V and 4 bases from J, with 6 bases in between. The V gene's germline CDR1 is LGHDT and CDR2 YNNKEL (reference sequence). The CDR3 covers 13 residues. The CDR3 region is CASSQMRNQPQHF. Written as DNA, the CDR3 is TGTGCCAGCAGCCAAATGAGGAATCAGCCCCAGCATTTT.

This chain links TRBV10-1 with TRBJ2-3; 10 nucleotides line up with TRBD1. The CDR3 length is 15 residues. The V segment lost 3 bases and the J segment 3 bases; nucleotides outside the gene matches: 3. CDR1 and CDR2 (germline): WNHNN, SYGVQD (reference sequence). CDR3 DNA sequence: TGCGCCAGCAGTGACCGGGACAGGGGTACAGATACGCAGTATTTT. This sequence encodes CASSDRDRGTDTQYF.

The gene calls are TRBV27 and TRBJ2-1; TRBD1 aligns across 11 bases. With 1 base clipped from V and 4 bases from J, the junction kept 3 bases outside the gene matches. The CDR3 covers 16 residues. The V gene's germline CDR1 is MNHEY and CDR2 SMNVEV (reference sequence). The CDR3 loop is CASSLLGTGGYNEQFF. The CDR3 DNA reads TGTGCCAGCAGTTTATTGGGGACAGGGGGTTACAATGAGCAGTTCTTC.

This sequence joins TRBV7-2 and TRBJ2-6; D might be TRBD1 (6 bases). Germline values: CDR1 SGHTA, CDR2 FQGNSA. CDR3 size: 13 residues. Trimming took off 7 bases at V and 4 bases at J, with 8 bases between the two ends. The CDR3 sequence is CASKGEGANVLTF. For the CDR3, the DNA is TGTGCCAGCAAGGGGGAAGGGGCCAACGTCCTGACTTTC.

The J gene is TRBJ1-6, the V gene TRBV5-6, with TRBD1 identical over 7 bases. The CDR3 has 14 residues. Germline loops: CDR1 SGHDT, CDR2 YYEEEE. With V trimmed by 4 bases and J by 6 bases, 4 bases remained unmatched. Written as DNA, the CDR3 is TGTGCCAGCAGCCGGACAGGTGTTAATTCACCCCTCCACTTT. It yields the protein CASSRTGVNSPLHF. The entire variable domain, with the rest obtained from reference TRBV5-6 and TRBJ1-6, is as follows: DAGVTQSPTHLIKTRGQQVTLRCSPKSGHDTVSWYQQALGQGPQFIFQYYEEEERQRGNFPDRFSGHQFPNYSSELNVNALLLGDSALYLCASSRTGVNSPLHFGNGTRLTVT.

This rearrangement joins TRBV3-1 (or the pseudogene TRBV3-2) to TRBJ1-5; D call uncertain. Trimming stripped 2 bases from V and 10 bases from J, with 12 bases between. From germline, CDR1 is LGHDT and CDR2 YNNKEL (reference sequence). The CDR3 covers 13 residues. CDR3 amino acids: CASSQRPPDPQHF. In DNA, the CDR3 is TGTGCCAGCAGCCAAAGGCCCCCGGACCCCCAGCATTTT.

The rearrangement joins TRBV9 to TRBJ2-7; 8 nucleotides align to TRBD1. V dropped 2 bases and J dropped 3; count of bases not matched to a gene: 7. This CDR3 region has 15 residues. Germline V gene data show CDR1 as SGDLS and CDR2 as YYNGEE. CDR3 coding DNA: TGTGCCAGCAGCGTTACCGGGACAGGAGACTACGAGCAGTACTTC. Its translation is CASSVTGTGDYEQYF. The variable domain in full, with the rest retrieved from reference TRBV9 and TRBJ2-7, is DSGVTQTPKHLITATGQRVTLRCSPRSGDLSVYWYQQSLDQGLQFLIQYYNGEERAKGNILERFSAQQFPDLHSELNLSSLELGDSALYFCASSVTGTGDYEQYFGPGTRLTVT.

This clone was seen only once. The V call is TRBV10-3, the J call TRBJ2-2, with TRBD2 matching 8 bases. V gave up 10 bases and J gave up 2 bases; unmatched junction bases: 9. Per germline, CDR1 ENHRY and CDR2 SYGVKD. The CDR3 is 15 residues long. DNA of the CDR3: TGTGCCACCGCTTCGGGGGGGTCCAACACCGGGGAGCTGTTTTTT. Translating gives CATASGGSNTGELFF.

The chain uses TRBV10-3 and TRBJ1-3; D unclear. V dropped 10 bases and J dropped 0 bases, with 13 bases sitting between them. This CDR3 has 14 amino acids. Germline CDR1 is ENHRY and CDR2 is SYGVKD. CDR3 in amino acids: CATRVPGSGNTIYF. The DNA for the CDR3 is TGTGCCACGCGCGTTCCCGGCTCTGGAAACACCATATATTTT.

The chain is built from TRBV4-2 and TRBJ2-5; D is unresolved. From germline, CDR1 is LGHNA and CDR2 YNFKEQ. The CDR3 has 13 residues. V dropped 0 bases and J dropped 3 bases, with 5 bases sitting between them. CDR3 DNA sequence: TGTGCCAGCAGCCAAGAAACCGAAGAGACCCAGTACTTC. It yields the protein CASSQETEETQYF.

The rearrangement links TRBV27 to TRBJ2-2, with D possibly matching TRBD2 (6 bases). V lost 5 bases to trimming and J lost 6 bases, with 28 bases between them. The germline V gene has CDR1 MNHEY and CDR2 SMNVEV (reference sequence). CDR3 size: 19 residues. CDR3 in DNA: TGTGCCAGCAGTATCCTAACTCGCGATGGAGGGTTACGGTCCGGGGAGCTGTTTTTT. Translating it yields CASSILTRDGGLRSGELFF.

This sequence joins TRBV5-1 and TRBJ1-1; D is uncertain. CDR3 size: 14 residues. Trimming cost V 1 base and J 3 bases, with 10 bases left between them. The germline V gene encodes CDR1 SGHRS and CDR2 YFSETQ. CDR3 region: CASSLSGSDTEAFF. Written as DNA, the CDR3 is TGCGCCAGCAGCTTGTCGGGCAGTGACACTGAAGCTTTCTTT.

The chain recombines TRBV9 with TRBJ2-2; D is undetermined. Germline-derived CDR1 and CDR2 are SGDLS and YYNGEE. Deletions cut 4 bases from V and 4 bases from J, with 14 bases between. This CDR3 contains 15 residues. CDR3 amino acids: CASSSARHSTGELFF. The CDR3 nucleotides are TGTGCCAGCAGCTCCGCCCGCCACAGCACCGGGGAGCTGTTTTTT.

CDR3 loop: CASASWSSHGVGYTF. As DNA, the CDR3 is TGTGCCAGCGCATCGTGGTCGTCTCACGGGGTGGGCTACACCTTC. The genes are TRBV21-1 and TRBJ1-2. TRBV21-1 is a known pseudogene. The CDR3 is 15 amino acids.

The CDR3 here is CASSLGQGARDEQFF. In DNA, the CDR3 is TGTGCCAGCAGCTTGGGACAGGGGGCGCGGGATGAGCAGTTCTTC. This rearrangement joins TRBV5-4 to TRBJ2-1, with TRBD1 identical over 10 bases. The CDR3 has 15 residues. V was pared by 0 bases and J by 8 bases, with 5 bases of the junction left unmatched. From germline, CDR1 is SGHNT and CDR2 YYREEE (reference sequence).

The CDR3 region is CASSLGPGNSNQPQHF. The CDR3 DNA reads as TGCGCCAGCAGCTTGGGACCCGGGAATAGCAATCAGCCCCAGCATTTT. The genes are TRBV5-1 and TRBJ1-5; the D is unclear. Looked up from germline, CDR1 is SGHRS and CDR2 is YFSETQ. V shed 0 bases and J shed 0 bases, with 10 bases lying between them. This CDR3 region has 16 residues.

V usage is TRBV10-3 and J usage is TRBJ1-1; D not resolved. Between the trimmed V and J ends, which lost 5 bases and 3 bases, there was a span of 10 bases. CDR1 is ENHRY, CDR2 SYGVKD, per germline. This CDR3 is 13 amino acids long. The CDR3 spells CAISSPADTEAFF. Written as DNA, the CDR3 is TGTGCCATCAGTTCTCCGGCGGACACTGAAGCTTTCTTT.

The chain recombines TRBV6-5 with TRBJ2-3; D is possibly TRBD1 (5 bases). Germline lookup yields CDR1 MNHEY and CDR2 SVGAGI. This CDR3 comprises 15 residues. V was cut by 0 bases and J by 0 bases, with 7 bases left in between. The CDR3 protein is CASSYSGASTDTQYF. The CDR3 nucleotides read TGTGCCAGCAGTTACTCTGGGGCTAGCACAGATACGCAGTATTTT.

The CDR3 nucleotides read TGTGCCAGCAGTTTGAGGGAGCACACTGAAGCTTTCTTT. Translation: CASSLREHTEAFF. J is TRBJ1-1 and V is TRBV12-3 or TRBV12-4; D gene unclear. Trimming took off 3 bases at V and 3 bases at J, with 8 bases between the two ends. This CDR3 contains 13 residues.

The genes are TRBV9 and TRBJ2-2; TRBD1 aligns across 8 bases. This CDR3 comprises 15 residues. After removal of 4 bases from V and 4 bases from J, the junction contained 6 bases not matched to a gene. Germline V gives CDR1 SGDLS, CDR2 YYNGEE. CDR3: CASSKGDRGTGELFF. CDR3 nucleotides: TGTGCCAGCAGCAAAGGAGACAGGGGCACCGGGGAGCTGTTTTTT.

The V call is TRBV9, the J call TRBJ1-3; D unresolved. The V gene lost 2 bases and the J gene lost 0 bases, with 9 bases spanning the gap. In germline, CDR1 is SGDLS, CDR2 YYNGEE. The length of the CDR3 is 15 residues. In DNA, the CDR3 is TGTGCCAGCAGCGTGGACCCGAGCTCTGGAAACACCATATATTTT. This encodes CASSVDPSSGNTIYF.

V gene TRBV11-2 combines with J gene TRBJ2-2; the D gene is possibly TRBD2 (5 bases). V was clipped by 3 bases and J by 1 base, with 6 bases between them. This CDR3 is 14 amino acids long. Per the germline V gene, CDR1 is SGHAT and CDR2 is FQNNGV. CDR3 amino acids: CASSFAGNTGELFF. The CDR3 nucleotides read TGTGCCAGCAGCTTCGCGGGGAACACCGGGGAGCTGTTTTTT.

The J gene is TRBJ2-5, the V gene TRBV6-6; the D is unclear. Trimming took off 3 bases at V and 5 bases at J, with 10 bases between the two ends. Per the germline V gene, CDR1 is MNHNY and CDR2 is SVGAGI (reference sequence). This CDR3 is built from 13 residues. DNA of the CDR3: TGTGCCAGCAGTTATATAGGGTGGGAGACCCAGTACTTC. This translates into CASSYIGWETQYF.

CDR3 nucleotide sequence: TGTGCCAGCAGCGTAGGAATGGGGACAGGGGGTGGTAACTATGGCTACACCTTC. Translated, it gives CASSVGMGTGGGNYGYTF. The chain carries TRBV9 and TRBJ1-2; TRBD1 aligns across 11 bases. Germline V gene data show CDR1 as SGDLS and CDR2 as YYNGEE. Trimming removed 0 bases from V and 1 base from J; junction bases left unmatched: 8. There are 18 residues in the CDR3.

This clone was seen only once. The V and J genes are TRBV4-1 and TRBJ2-5; maybe TRBD2 (6 bases). Germline-derived CDR1 and CDR2 are MGHRA and YSYEKL. The CDR3 is 15 amino acids. V was trimmed by 4 bases and J by 0 bases, leaving 12 bases between them. CDR3 region: CASSLSGLDQETQYF. In nucleotides, the CDR3 is TGCGCCAGCAGCCTCAGCGGGTTAGACCAAGAGACCCAGTACTTC.

This rearrangement joins TRBV11-2 to TRBJ1-1, with 8 bases lining up with TRBD1. The ends lost 7 bases at V and 3 bases at J; junction bases unmatched: 10. CDR1 is SGHAT and CDR2 is FQNNGV in the germline V gene. CDR3 length: 15 amino acids. CDR3 region: CASTVQGAWDTEAFF. DNA of the CDR3: TGTGCCAGCACCGTCCAGGGGGCATGGGACACTGAAGCTTTCTTT.

This clone occurred a few times. The chain carries TRBV5-4 and TRBJ1-2, with a possible D match to TRBD1 (5 bases). Germline V gives CDR1 SGHNT, CDR2 YYREEE (reference sequence). The V and J ends lost 0 bases and 6 bases respectively, with 18 bases between them. The CDR3 totals 16 residues. The CDR3 region is CASSLETAILSDGYTF. The CDR3 coding sequence is TGTGCCAGCAGCTTGGAGACAGCCATTCTATCTGATGGCTACACCTTC.

The chain joins TRBV3-1 (or the pseudogene TRBV3-2) to TRBJ2-3, with D unclear. V lost 1 base to trimming and J lost 8 bases, with 13 bases between them. The CDR3 totals 14 residues. Germline CDR1 and CDR2: LGHDT and YNNKEL (reference sequence). The CDR3 region is CASSQGYPPITQYF. In DNA, the CDR3 is TGTGCCAGCAGCCAAGGTTACCCCCCCATTACGCAGTATTTT.

The CDR3 sequence is CASRKGDPYNEQFF. CDR3 sequence (DNA): TGTGCCAGCAGGAAGGGGGATCCCTACAATGAGCAGTTCTTC. The rearrangement uses TRBV6-1 and TRBJ2-1; D may be TRBD1 (6 bases). The CDR3 is 14 residues long. The germline V and J ends were trimmed by 6 bases and 2 bases, with 11 bases remaining between them. Germline V lookup: CDR1 MNHNS, CDR2 SASEGT.